The clone carrying this TCR beta chain was counted a single time. The data were obtained in a study of blood T cell repertoires in COVID-19. Source study methods: Scientists estimated how many nucleated cells there were by amplifying reference gene primers. The assay was immunoSEQ multiplex PCR, and TCRdb's table has in-frame clones only and misses some. D and trimming were read from the DNA, whereas the V and J calls and clone size are those reported in that table. The table records around 200,000 clones, around four fifths of them present only once. Germline CDR1 is MGHDK and CDR2 is SYGVNS. This CDR3 is built from 11 residues. V gave up 8 bases and J gave up 7 bases, with 8 bases separating them.

The clonotype comes from a woman of 80 years or more with active or convalescent COVID-19. V gene TRBV25-1 combines with J gene TRBJ1-4; D is unresolved. The specimen sequenced was peripheral blood. The CDR3, as DNA: TGTGCCAGCCAGCAGGTTGAAAAACTGTTTTTT. Protein: CASQQVEKLFF.